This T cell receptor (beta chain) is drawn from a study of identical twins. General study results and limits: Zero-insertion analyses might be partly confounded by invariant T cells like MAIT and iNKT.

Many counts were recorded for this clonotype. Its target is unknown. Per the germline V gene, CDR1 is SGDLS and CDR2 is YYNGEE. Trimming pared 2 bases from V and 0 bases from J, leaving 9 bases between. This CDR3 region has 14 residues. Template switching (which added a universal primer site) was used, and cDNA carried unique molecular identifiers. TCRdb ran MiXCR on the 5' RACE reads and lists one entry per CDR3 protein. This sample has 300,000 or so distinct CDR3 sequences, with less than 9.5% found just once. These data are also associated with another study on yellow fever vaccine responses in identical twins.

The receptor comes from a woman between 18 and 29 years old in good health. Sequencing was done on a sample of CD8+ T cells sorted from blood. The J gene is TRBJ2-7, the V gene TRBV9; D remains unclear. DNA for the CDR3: TGTGCCAGCAGCGTTAAGGGAAGCTCCTACGAGCAGTACTTC. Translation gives CASSVKGSSYEQYF.